Following are 19 T cell receptor beta chains from one sample sequenced in a study of blood T cells in healthy people across ages. The use of a sample-barcoded 5' primer and a J-beta primer mix characterized a second PCR of about 6 to 12 cycles. MiXCR, run by TCRdb on the 5' RACE reads, gives a single entry per CDR3 protein. The sample has about 640,000 distinct CDR3 sequences, 45% to 65% seen once. What was sequenced was blood. The receptors originated from a man aged 55 to 70 in good health.

The V call is TRBV20-1, the J call TRBJ1-6; 10 bases line up with TRBD1. V shed 1 base, J shed 6 bases, and the junction held 12 bases outside the gene matches. There are 18 residues in the CDR3. Germline lookup yields CDR1 DFQATT and CDR2 SNEGSKA (reference sequence). DNA for the CDR3: TGCAGTGCTAGAGGGGGACAGGGGCCCTCCGAGTTTAATTCACCCCTCCACTTT. Protein sequence: CSARGGQGPSEFNSPLHF.

This clonotype was seen more than once but under ten times. The chain recombines TRBV2 with TRBJ2-5, with D possibly being TRBD2 (6 bases). Germline CDR1 reads SNHLY; CDR2 reads FYNNEI. The ends were cut back, 11 bases at V and 5 bases at J, with 18 bases in the middle. The CDR3 is made up of 13 amino acids. This chain's CDR3 is CAVVLEGWETQYF. The CDR3 coding sequence is TGTGCCGTCGTCCTGGAGGGCTGGGAGACCCAGTACTTC.

The rearrangement uses TRBV25-1 and TRBJ2-3; 8 bases line up with TRBD2. This CDR3 comprises 16 residues. Trimming removed 6 bases from V and 6 bases from J; junction bases left unmatched: 14. Germline assignment: CDR1 MGHDK and CDR2 SYGVNS. The CDR3 sequence is CASRPIRGASGDTQYF. As DNA, the CDR3 is TGTGCCAGCAGGCCAATAAGAGGGGCTAGCGGGGATACGCAGTATTTT.

This clonotype was recorded a few times. This chain joins TRBV7-9 and TRBJ2-4; D gene uncertain. The J call is doubtful: the DNA matches TRBJ2-5 better. This CDR3 is built from 14 residues. From germline, CDR1 is SEHNR and CDR2 FQNEAQ (reference sequence). The CDR3, as DNA: TGTGCCAGCAGCTTAGACGTAACGCAAGAGACCCAGTACTTC. Translating it yields CASSLDVTQETQYF.

This clonotype was observed a few times. The chain links TRBV4-2 to TRBJ2-5; 8 bases agree with TRBD2. Germline V gene lookup returns CDR1 LGHNA and CDR2 YNFKEQ. The CDR3 covers 16 residues. Unmatched junction bases numbered 13, after V lost 5 bases and J lost 5 bases. In DNA, the CDR3 is TGTGCCAGCAGCGCTGGGGCGGGGGGCCTTCCGGAGACCCAGTACTTC. This codes for CASSAGAGGLPETQYF.

V gene TRBV11-1 combines with J gene TRBJ1-1; D ambiguous. Trimming removed 5 bases from V and 2 bases from J, with 12 bases in between. The CDR3 sequence is 14 residues long. Germline V gives CDR1 SGHAT, CDR2 FQDESV (reference sequence). CDR3 DNA sequence: TGTGCCAGCAGCCGACGGAATATAAACACTGAAGCTTTCTTT. This gives the protein CASSRRNINTEAFF.

The V and J genes are TRBV3-1 and TRBJ1-1; D remains unclear. Looked up from germline, CDR1 is LGHDT and CDR2 is YNNKEL (reference sequence). The CDR3 is made up of 15 amino acids. V lost 4 bases and J lost 5, with 17 bases in between. The CDR3 DNA is TGTGCCAGCAGCCGGCGAGGAGGGTCCGTGACTGAAGCTTTCTTT. As protein: CASSRRGGSVTEAFF. Complete variable domain (other parts from reference TRBV3-1 and TRBJ1-1): DTAVSQTPKYLVTQMGNDKSIKCEQNLGHDTMYWYKQDSKKFLKIMFSYNNKELIINETVPNRFSPKSPDKAHLNLHINSLELGDSAVYFCASSRRGGSVTEAFFGQGTRLTVV.

The J gene is TRBJ1-2, the V gene TRBV12-3 or TRBV12-4; 7 nucleotides agree with TRBD1. Losses at the gene ends were 5 bases for V and 0 bases for J; bases not matched to a gene: 6. This CDR3 spans 15 amino acids. In DNA form, the CDR3 reads TGTGCCAGCAGTCGTACAGGGGTTTCTAACTATGGCTACACCTTC. Encoded protein: CASSRTGVSNYGYTF.

This sequence joins TRBV29-1 and TRBJ2-2; 9 nucleotides line up with TRBD1. After removal of 6 bases from V and 6 bases from J, the junction contained 11 bases not matched to a gene. This CDR3 spans 15 amino acids. The germline V gene has CDR1 SQVTM and CDR2 ANQGSEA. DNA of the CDR3: TGCAGCGTAATGACAGGGGGGGCGTCTCCCGGGGAGCTGTTTTTT. Amino acid sequence: CSVMTGGASPGELFF.

This chain links TRBV6-6 with TRBJ2-4; D perhaps matches TRBD2 (5 bases). Judging by the DNA end, TRBJ2-7 fits better; the J call may be wrong. CDR3 length: 13 residues. CDR1 and CDR2 from the germline V gene are MNHNY and SVGAGI (reference sequence). Here the CDR3 reads CASSNRGSYEQYF. As DNA, the CDR3 is TGTGCCAGCAGCAACCGGGGCTCCTACGAGCAGTACTTC.

This clonotype was observed a single time. The chain is built from TRBV14 and TRBJ1-2, with D possibly matching TRBD1 (5 bases). V was pared by 4 bases and J by 5 bases, with 14 bases between. Germline CDR1 is SGHDN and CDR2 is FVKESK. This CDR3 is built from 14 residues. The CDR3 here is CASSPGLQGYGYTF. CDR3 in DNA: TGTGCCAGCAGCCCAGGGCTTCAAGGGTATGGCTACACCTTC.

CDR3 nucleotide sequence: TGCGCCAGCAGCTTTAATAGCGGGGTCCAAGAGACCCAGTACTTC. It encodes CASSFNSGVQETQYF. V usage is TRBV5-1 and J usage is TRBJ2-5; 8 nucleotides match TRBD2. This CDR3 has 15 residues. From germline, CDR1 is SGHRS and CDR2 YFSETQ. Trimming cost V 2 bases and J 1 base; bases outside gene matches: 4.

The chain uses TRBV20-1 and TRBJ2-4; 11 bases match TRBD2. Looked up from germline, CDR1 is DFQATT and CDR2 is SNEGSKA (reference sequence). V was pared by 0 bases and J by 9 bases, with 10 bases of the junction left unmatched. CDR3 length equals 16 residues. In nucleotides, the CDR3 is TGCAGTGCTAGAGATATAGCGGGGGGGCCCTACGGCATTCAGTACTTC. This codes for CSARDIAGGPYGIQYF.

This clonotype was seen more than once but under ten times. This chain joins TRBV6-1 and TRBJ2-1; no firm D call. From germline, CDR1 is MNHNS and CDR2 SASEGT. V was shortened by 6 bases and J by 4 bases, with 7 bases between the two germline ends. The CDR3 spans 12 residues. CDR3 sequence reads: CASSSPYNEQFF. In DNA, the CDR3 is TGTGCCAGCAGCTCCCCATACAATGAGCAGTTCTTC.

The chain recombines TRBV29-1 with TRBJ2-3, with D tentatively TRBD1 (5 bases). Germline V gives CDR1 SQVTM, CDR2 ANQGSEA. Trimming removed 5 bases at V and 4 bases at J, with 10 bases between. The CDR3 extends over 12 amino acids. CDR3 residues: CSVQGYADTQYF. The CDR3 DNA reads as TGCAGCGTTCAGGGTTATGCAGATACGCAGTATTTT.

About this clonotype: The junction shows a germline mismatch at one end, possibly a read error. The V and J genes are TRBV2 and TRBJ2-3; TRBD2 might be the D (5 bases). CDR3 length: 15 residues. CDR1 SNHLY and CDR2 FYNNEI come from the germline V gene. The CDR3, as DNA: TGTGCCAGCAGTGAAAGAGTGCCTAGCACAGATACGCGGTATTTT. It codes for CASSERVPSTDTRYF.

The J gene is TRBJ2-7, the V gene TRBV10-2, with D perhaps TRBD1 (5 bases). The closer fit of TRBJ2-5 to the DNA end suggests the J call may be wrong. The CDR3 is 13 residues long. Germline assignment: CDR1 WSHSY and CDR2 SAAADI. Here the CDR3 reads CASFRGLGETQYF. The CDR3 bases are TGCGCCAGCTTTAGGGGCCTGGGAGAGACCCAGTACTTC.

This clonotype came up a few times. The rearrangement links TRBV15 to TRBJ2-5; 7 bases line up with TRBD1. Germline lookup yields CDR1 LNHNV and CDR2 YYDKDF (reference sequence). This CDR3 region has 15 residues. V lost 0 bases to trimming and J lost 1 base; unmatched junction nucleotides: 2. The CDR3 sequence is CATSRDTGVQETQYF. The CDR3 bases are TGTGCCACCAGCAGAGATACAGGGGTCCAAGAGACCCAGTACTTC.

CDR3 in amino acids: CASSYSIAGGLGNEQFF. CDR3 bases: TGTGCCAGCAGTTACTCGATAGCGGGGGGGCTCGGCAATGAGCAGTTCTTC. The chain is built from TRBV6-5 and TRBJ2-1, with 11 positions matching TRBD2. The V gene's germline CDR1 is MNHEY and CDR2 SVGAGI. The CDR3 runs to 17 residues. J was trimmed by 6 bases and V by 0 bases; bases with no gene match: 7.